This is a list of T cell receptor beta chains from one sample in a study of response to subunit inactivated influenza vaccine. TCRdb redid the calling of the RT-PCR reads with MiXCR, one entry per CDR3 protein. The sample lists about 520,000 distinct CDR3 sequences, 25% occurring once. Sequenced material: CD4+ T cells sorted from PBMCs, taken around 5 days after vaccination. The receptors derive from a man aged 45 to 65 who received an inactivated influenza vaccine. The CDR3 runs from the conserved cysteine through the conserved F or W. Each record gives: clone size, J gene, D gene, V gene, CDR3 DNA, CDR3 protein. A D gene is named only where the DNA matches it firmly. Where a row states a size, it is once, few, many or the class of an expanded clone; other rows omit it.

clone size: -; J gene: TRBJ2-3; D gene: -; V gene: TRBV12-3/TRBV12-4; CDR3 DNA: TGTGCCAGCAGTTTGAGGGGGTTGGGCACAGATACGCAGTATTTT; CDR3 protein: CASSLRGLGTDTQYF
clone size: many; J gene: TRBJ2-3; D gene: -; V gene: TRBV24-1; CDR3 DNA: TGTGCCACCAGTCTCATGAATACGCAGTATTTT; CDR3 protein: CATSLMNTQYF
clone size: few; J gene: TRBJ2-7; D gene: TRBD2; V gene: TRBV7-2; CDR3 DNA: TGTGCCAGCAGCTTAGAAGCGGGACGCTTCTACGAGCAGTACTTC; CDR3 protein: CASSLEAGRFYEQYF
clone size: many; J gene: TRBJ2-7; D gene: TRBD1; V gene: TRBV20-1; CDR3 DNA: TGCAGTGCTGAGGACAGGTCGGACGAGCAGTACTTC; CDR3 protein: CSAEDRSDEQYF
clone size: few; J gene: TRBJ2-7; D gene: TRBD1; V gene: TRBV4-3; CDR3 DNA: TGCGCCAGCAGCGAACGGACAGGGTTCTACGAGCAGTACTTC; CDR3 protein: CASSERTGFYEQYF
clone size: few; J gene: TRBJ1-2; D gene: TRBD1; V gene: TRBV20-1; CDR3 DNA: TGCAGTGCTAGAGACTACAAACAGGGGAACTATGGCTACACCTTC; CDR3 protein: CSARDYKQGNYGYTF
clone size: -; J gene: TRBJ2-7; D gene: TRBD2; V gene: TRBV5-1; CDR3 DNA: TGCGCCAGCAGCCTGGGACCGGGACTAACTACCTACGAGCAGTACTTC; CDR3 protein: CASSLGPGLTTYEQYF
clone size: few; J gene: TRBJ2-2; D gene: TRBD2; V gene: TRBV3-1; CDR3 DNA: TGTGCCAGCAGCGTACTAGCGGGAGTACGCGGGGAGCTGTTTTTT; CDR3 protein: CASSVLAGVRGELFF
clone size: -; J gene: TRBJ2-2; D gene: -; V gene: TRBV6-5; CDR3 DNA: TGTGCCAGCAGTTACCAACAAGGCGGGGAGCTGTTTTTT; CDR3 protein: CASSYQQGGELFF
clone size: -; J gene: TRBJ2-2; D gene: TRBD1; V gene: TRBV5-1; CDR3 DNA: TGCGCCAGCAGCCGGGGACAGAGTAACACCGGGGAGCTGTTTTTT; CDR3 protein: CASSRGQSNTGELFF
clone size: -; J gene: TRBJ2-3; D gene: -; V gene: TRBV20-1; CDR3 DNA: TGCAGTGGAAAAACAGATACGCAGTATTTT; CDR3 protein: CSGKTDTQYF
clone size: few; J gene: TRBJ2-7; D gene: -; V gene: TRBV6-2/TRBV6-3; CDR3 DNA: TGTGCCAGCAGACAAAACGGGCTTCGGACCTACGAGCAGTACTTC; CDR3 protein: CASRQNGLRTYEQYF
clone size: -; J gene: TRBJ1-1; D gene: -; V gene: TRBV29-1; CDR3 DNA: TGCAGCGTGAAACTTGGACGAACGAACACTGAAGCTTTCTTT; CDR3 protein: CSVKLGRTNTEAFF
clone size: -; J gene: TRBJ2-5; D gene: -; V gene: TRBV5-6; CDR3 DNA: TGTGCCAGCAGCCAGACAGCCCAAGAGACCCAGTACTTC; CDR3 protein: CASSQTAQETQYF
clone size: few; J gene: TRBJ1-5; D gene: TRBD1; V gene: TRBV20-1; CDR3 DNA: TGCAGTGCAACCGGACAGGCCCAGCCCCAGCATTTT; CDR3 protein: CSATGQAQPQHF
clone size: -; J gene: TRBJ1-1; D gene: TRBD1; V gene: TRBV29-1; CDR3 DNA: TGCAGCGTTGACCGGGACAGGGGGCCGCTGGGCCTGAACACTGAAGCTTTCTTT; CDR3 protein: CSVDRDRGPLGLNTEAFF
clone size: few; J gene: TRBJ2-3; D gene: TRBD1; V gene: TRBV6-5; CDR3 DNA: TGTGCCAGCAGTTTCCGGGACAGGAGCACTGGTACGCAGTATTTT; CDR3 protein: CASSFRDRSTGTQYF
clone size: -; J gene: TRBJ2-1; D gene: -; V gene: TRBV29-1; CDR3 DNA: TGCAGCGGGAAAGGAGCGGACAATGAGCAGTTCTTC; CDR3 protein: CSGKGADNEQFF
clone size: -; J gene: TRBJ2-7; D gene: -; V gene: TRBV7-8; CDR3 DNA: TGTGCCAGCAGCACATCCCCGTCGGCCGAGCAGTACTTC; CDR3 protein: CASSTSPSAEQYF
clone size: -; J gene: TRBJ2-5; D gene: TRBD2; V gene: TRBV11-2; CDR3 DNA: TGTGCCAGCAGCTCCAGGACTAGCAGCCAAGAGACCCAGTACTTC; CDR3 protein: CASSSRTSSQETQYF
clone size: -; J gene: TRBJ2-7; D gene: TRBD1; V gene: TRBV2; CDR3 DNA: TGTGCCACGATTTCAGGACAGGGCGCCTACGAGCAGTACTTC; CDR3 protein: CATISGQGAYEQYF
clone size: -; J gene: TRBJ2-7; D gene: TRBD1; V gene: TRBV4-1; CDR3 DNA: TGCGCCAGCAGCCAGACAGGGGCGCGGGCCTACGAGCAGTACTTC; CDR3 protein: CASSQTGARAYEQYF
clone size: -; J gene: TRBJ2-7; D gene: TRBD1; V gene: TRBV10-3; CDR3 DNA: TGTGCCACCGAAGAACCAACAGGGGGCCACTACGAGCAGTACTTC; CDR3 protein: CATEEPTGGHYEQYF
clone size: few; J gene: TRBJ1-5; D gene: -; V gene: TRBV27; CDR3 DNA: TGTGCCAGCAGTTTAAGTGGGGGGAGTAGCAATCAGCCCCAGCATTTT; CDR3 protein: CASSLSGGSSNQPQHF
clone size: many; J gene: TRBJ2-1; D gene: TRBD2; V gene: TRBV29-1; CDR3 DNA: TGCAGCGCTCAGCTAGCGGGAGGGTACAATGAGCAGTTCTTC; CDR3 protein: CSAQLAGGYNEQFF
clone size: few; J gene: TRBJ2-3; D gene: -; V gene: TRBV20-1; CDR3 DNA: TGCAGTGCCAGTAGAGCGGCAGATACGCAGTATTTT; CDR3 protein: CSASRAADTQYF
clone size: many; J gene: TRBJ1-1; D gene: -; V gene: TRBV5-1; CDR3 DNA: TGCGCCAGCAGCCAGACAGCTAACACTGAAGCTTTCTTT; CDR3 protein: CASSQTANTEAFF
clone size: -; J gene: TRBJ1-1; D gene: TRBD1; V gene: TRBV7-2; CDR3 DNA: TGTGCCAGCAGCTTAGCAGGGGGCTTCACTGAAGCTTTCTTT; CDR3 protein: CASSLAGGFTEAFF
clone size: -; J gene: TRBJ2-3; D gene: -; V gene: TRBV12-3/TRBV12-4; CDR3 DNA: TGTGCCAGCAGTTTTAGAGACGGAGATACGCAGTATTTT; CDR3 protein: CASSFRDGDTQYF
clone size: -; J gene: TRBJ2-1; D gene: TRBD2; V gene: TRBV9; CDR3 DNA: TGTGCCAGCAGCGTAGGCTTAGCGGGAGGGGACCAGCAGTTCTTC; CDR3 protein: CASSVGLAGGDQQFF
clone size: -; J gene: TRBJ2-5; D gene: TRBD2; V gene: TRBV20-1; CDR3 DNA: TGCAGTGCTACCCGGACTAGCGGGAGCGTACAAGAGACCCAGTACTTC; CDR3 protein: CSATRTSGSVQETQYF